This T cell receptor (beta chain) derives from a study of STAT3 mutations in large granular lymphocyte leukemia. Looking at the study overall: Immunosuppressive therapy was given to more than half of T-LGLL patients.

Whole-study findings and limits: At least one immunodominant TCR beta clonotype appeared in every T-cell large granular lymphocyte leukemia patient. Clonal expansion was inferred from other time points because no sample existed at each clone's first appearance. After therapy, about 35% of the 18 patients switched clonotypes, all new clones STAT3 wild type.

Comment on this clone: What it binds is not known.

The length of the CDR3 is 15 residues. Trimming took 0 bases from V and 3 from J, leaving 12 bases between them. Per germline, CDR1 SGHDT and CDR2 YYEEEE. This table comes from immunoSEQ multiplex PCR, and its TCRdb copy is limited to in-frame clones, with some not included. The sample includes approximately 13,000 clones, 81% of them seen just once. The chain has TRBV5-6 and TRBJ1-2, with D possibly TRBD1 on 5 matching bases. The sequence was collected from a man in his 60s with T-cell large granular lymphocyte leukemia. Some clones in this sample may be carry-over from other donors' samples. Sequencing was performed on peripheral blood mononuclear cells. The CDR3 nucleotides are TGTGCCAGCAGCTTGGAGGCAGGGTATGACTATGGCTACACCTTC. Its translation is CASSLEAGYDYGYTF.